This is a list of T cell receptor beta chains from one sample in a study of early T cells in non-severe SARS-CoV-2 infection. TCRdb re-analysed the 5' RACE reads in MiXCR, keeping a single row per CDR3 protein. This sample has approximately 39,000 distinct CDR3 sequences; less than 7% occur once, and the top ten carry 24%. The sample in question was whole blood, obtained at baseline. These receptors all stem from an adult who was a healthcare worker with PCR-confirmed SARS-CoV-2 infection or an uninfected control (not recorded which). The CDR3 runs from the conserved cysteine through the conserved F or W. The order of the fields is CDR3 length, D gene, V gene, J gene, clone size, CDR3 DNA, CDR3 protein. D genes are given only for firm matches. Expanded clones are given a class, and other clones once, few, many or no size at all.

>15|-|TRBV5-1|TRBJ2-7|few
TGCGCCAGCGCCTCCTCCGCCATCCGTATCGACGAGCAGTACTTC
CASASSAIRIDEQYF
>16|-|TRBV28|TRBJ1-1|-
TGTGCCAGCAGTTTTCAAGGGACACCCACTGGCACTGAAGCTTTCTTT
CASSFQGTPTGTEAFF
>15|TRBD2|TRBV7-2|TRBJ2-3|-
TGTGCCAGCAGCCCTCTGGCTAGCGGGACAGATACGCAGTATTTT
CASSPLASGTDTQYF
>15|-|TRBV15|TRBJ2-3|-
TGTGCCACCAGCAGAGATCGCGGGAAAACAGATACGCAGTATTTT
CATSRDRGKTDTQYF
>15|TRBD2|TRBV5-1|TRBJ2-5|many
TGCGCCAGCAGCGAAGGGACTAGACTCGAAGAGACCCAGTACTTC
CASSEGTRLEETQYF
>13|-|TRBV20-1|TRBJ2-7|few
TGCAGTGCTAGAGCATTGGTTACCTACGAGCAGTACTTC
CSARALVTYEQYF
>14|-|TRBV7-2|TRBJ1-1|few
TGTGCCAGCAGCTATGGACAGTCGAACACTGAAGCTTTCTTT
CASSYGQSNTEAFF
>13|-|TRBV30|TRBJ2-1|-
TGTGCCTGGACCCTAGACAACTACAATGAGCAGTTCTTC
CAWTLDNYNEQFF
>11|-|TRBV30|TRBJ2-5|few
TGTGCCTGGAGTCCGCGAGAGACCCAGTACTTC
CAWSPRETQYF
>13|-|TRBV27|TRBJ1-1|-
TGTGCCAGCGGCGAAAGGGAAAACACTGAAGCTTTCTTT
CASGERENTEAFF
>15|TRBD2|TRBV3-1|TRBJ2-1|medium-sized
TGTGCCAGCAGCCCGTCCGCTAGCGGGATCATTGAGCAGTTCTTC
CASSPSASGIIEQFF
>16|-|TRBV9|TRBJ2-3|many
TGTGCCAGCAGCGTAGGAAGGGGGACCAGCACATATACGCAGTATTTT
CASSVGRGTSTYTQYF
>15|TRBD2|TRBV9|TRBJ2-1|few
TGTGCCAGCAGCGTATATAGCGGGCCCTCCAATGAGCAGTTCTTC
CASSVYSGPSNEQFF
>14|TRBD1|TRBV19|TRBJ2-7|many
TGTGCCAGTCGAAGGGACAGGAGCTCCTACGAGCAGTACTTC
CASRRDRSSYEQYF
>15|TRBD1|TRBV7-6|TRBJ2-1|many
TGTGCCAGCAGCCGGCGACAGGGAGACTACAATGAGCAGTTCTTC
CASSRRQGDYNEQFF
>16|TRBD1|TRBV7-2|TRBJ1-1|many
TGTGCCAGCAGCCCCGCCAAAGGGACAGGGGGCACTGAAGCTTTCTTT
CASSPAKGTGGTEAFF
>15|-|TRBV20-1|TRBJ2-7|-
TGCAGTGCTAGAGATATACTGCTCACCTCCTACGAGCAGTACTTC
CSARDILLTSYEQYF
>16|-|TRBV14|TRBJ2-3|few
TGTGCCAGCAGCCAAGGACAGGCACAGGGAAGGGGTACGCAGTATTTT
CASSQGQAQGRGTQYF
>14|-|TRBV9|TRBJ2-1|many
TGTGCCAGCAGCGTCGTAGCCACCCCTAGGGAGCAGTTCTTC
CASSVVATPREQFF
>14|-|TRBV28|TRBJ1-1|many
TGTGCCAGCAGGGGTGGAGGCTCGAACACTGAAGCTTTCTTT
CASRGGGSNTEAFF
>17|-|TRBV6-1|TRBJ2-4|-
TGTGCCAGCAGTGAATATACAGCCCAGGTAGCCAAAAACATTCAGTACTTC
CASSEYTAQVAKNIQYF
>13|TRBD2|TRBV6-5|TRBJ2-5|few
TGTGCAGTTCGGCGGGGGGGCCAAGAGACCCAGTACTTC
CAVRRGGQETQYF
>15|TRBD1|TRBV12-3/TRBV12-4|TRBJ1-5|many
TGTGCCAGCAGAACAGGACAGGGGCGAGATCAGCCCCAGCATTTT
CASRTGQGRDQPQHF
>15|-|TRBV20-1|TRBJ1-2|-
TGCAGTGCTAGAGACGGATCGAAAGGGACTCACGGCTACACCTTC
CSARDGSKGTHGYTF
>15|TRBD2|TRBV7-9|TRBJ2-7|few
TGTGCCAGCAGCTTTCAGGTTAGCGGGATCGGCGAGCAGTACTTC
CASSFQVSGIGEQYF
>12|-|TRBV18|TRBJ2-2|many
TGTGCCAGCTCACCACAAGGCGGGGAGCTGTTTTTT
CASSPQGGELFF
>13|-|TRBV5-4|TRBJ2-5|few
TGTGCCAGCAGCCTGGACGGGAAAGAGACCCAGTACTTC
CASSLDGKETQYF
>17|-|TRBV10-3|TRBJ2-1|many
TGTGCCATCAGTGAGCCCGACGGGCTGCGAACCTACAATGAGCAGTTCTTC
CAISEPDGLRTYNEQFF
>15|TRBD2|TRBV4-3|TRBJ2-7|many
TGCGCCAGCAGCCAGTTGGGACTAGGGTCCTACGAGCAGTACTTC
CASSQLGLGSYEQYF
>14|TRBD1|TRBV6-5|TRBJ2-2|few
TGTGCCAGCAGCCCAGGGGGCGTCACCGGGGAGCTGTTTTTT
CASSPGGVTGELFF
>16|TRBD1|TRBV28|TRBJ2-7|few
TGTGCCAGCAGTTTACCCGGGACAGGAAGGCTCCACGAGCAGTACTTC
CASSLPGTGRLHEQYF
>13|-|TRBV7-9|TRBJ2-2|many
TGTGCCAGCAGCTTAGCGCTAACCGGGGAGCTGTTTTTT
CASSLALTGELFF
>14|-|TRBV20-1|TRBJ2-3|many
TGCAGTGCAAACCAACTAGAACGCACAGATACGCAGTATTTT
CSANQLERTDTQYF
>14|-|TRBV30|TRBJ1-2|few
TGTGCCTGGAGTGCAAAGCCAGGGGCCTATGGCTACACCTTC
CAWSAKPGAYGYTF
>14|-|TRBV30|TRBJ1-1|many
TGTGCCTGGAGTGTACTCGCCATGAACACTGAAGCTTTCTTT
CAWSVLAMNTEAFF
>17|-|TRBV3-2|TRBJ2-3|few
TGTGCCAGCAGCCCCAGACTAGCGGGAGTCGGAACAGATACGCAGTATTTT
CASSPRLAGVGTDTQYF
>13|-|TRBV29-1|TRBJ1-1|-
TGCAGCGTTGCATACGGAAGAAACACTGAAGCTTTCTTT
CSVAYGRNTEAFF
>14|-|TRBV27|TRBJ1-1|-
TGTGCCAGCAGTTTATCCAGGATGAACACTGAAGCTTTCTTT
CASSLSRMNTEAFF
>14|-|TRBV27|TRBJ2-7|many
TGTGCCAGCAGTTTTGGGGTCGGAACCTACGAGCAGTACTTC
CASSFGVGTYEQYF
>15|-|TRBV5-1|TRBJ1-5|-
TGCGCCAGCAGCTTGGGGGTAAATAGCAATCAGCCCCAGCATTTT
CASSLGVNSNQPQHF
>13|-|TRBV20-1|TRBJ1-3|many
TGCAGTGCTAGGGGCCAGGTCGGAAACACCATATATTTT
CSARGQVGNTIYF
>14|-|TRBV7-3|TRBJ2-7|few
TGTGCCAGCAGCTTAAATAGGCTGGTGGACGAGCAGTACTTC
CASSLNRLVDEQYF